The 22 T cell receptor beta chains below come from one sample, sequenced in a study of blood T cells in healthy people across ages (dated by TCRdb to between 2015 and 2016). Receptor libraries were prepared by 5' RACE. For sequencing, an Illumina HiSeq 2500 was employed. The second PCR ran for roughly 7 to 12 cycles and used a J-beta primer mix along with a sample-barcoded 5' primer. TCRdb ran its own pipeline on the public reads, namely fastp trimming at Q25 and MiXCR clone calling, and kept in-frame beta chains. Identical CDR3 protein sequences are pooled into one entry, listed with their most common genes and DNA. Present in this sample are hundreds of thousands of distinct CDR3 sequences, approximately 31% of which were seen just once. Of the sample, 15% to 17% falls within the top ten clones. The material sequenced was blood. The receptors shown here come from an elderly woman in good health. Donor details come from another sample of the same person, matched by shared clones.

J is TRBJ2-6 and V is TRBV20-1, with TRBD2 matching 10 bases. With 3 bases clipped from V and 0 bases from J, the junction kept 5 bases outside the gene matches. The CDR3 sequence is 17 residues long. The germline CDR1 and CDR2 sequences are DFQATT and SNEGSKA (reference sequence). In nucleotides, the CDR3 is TGCAGTGCTAGGAAGCGGGAGGGCCCCTCTGGGGCCAACGTCCTGACTTTC. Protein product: CSARKREGPSGANVLTF.

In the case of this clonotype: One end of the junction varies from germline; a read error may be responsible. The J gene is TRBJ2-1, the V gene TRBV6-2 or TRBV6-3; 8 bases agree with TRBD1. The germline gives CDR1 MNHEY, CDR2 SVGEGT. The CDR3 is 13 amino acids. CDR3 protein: CTSTNRGWNERFF. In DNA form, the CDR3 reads TGTACCAGCACCAACAGGGGGTGGAATGAGCGGTTCTTC.

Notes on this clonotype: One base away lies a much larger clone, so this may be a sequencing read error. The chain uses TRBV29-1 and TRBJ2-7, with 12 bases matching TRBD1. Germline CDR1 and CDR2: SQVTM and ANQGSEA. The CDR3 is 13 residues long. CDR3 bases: TGCAGCGTAGGGACAGGGGGCGGGTACGAGCGGTACTTC. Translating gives CSVGTGGGYERYF.

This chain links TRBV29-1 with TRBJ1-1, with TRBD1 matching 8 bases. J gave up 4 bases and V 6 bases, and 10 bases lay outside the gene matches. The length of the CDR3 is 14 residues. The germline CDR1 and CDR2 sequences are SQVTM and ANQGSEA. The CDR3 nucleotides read TGCAGCGTGAGAAGCAGGGGGCGGCCCACTGAAGCTTTCTTT. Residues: CSVRSRGRPTEAFF.

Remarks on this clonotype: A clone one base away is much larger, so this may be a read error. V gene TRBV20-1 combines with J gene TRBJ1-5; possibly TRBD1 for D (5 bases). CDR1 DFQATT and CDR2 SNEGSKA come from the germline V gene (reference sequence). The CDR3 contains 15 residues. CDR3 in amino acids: CSAAPFRDGNQPRHF. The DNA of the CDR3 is TGCAGTGCCGCACCATTCCGGGACGGAAATCAGCCCCGGCATTTT.

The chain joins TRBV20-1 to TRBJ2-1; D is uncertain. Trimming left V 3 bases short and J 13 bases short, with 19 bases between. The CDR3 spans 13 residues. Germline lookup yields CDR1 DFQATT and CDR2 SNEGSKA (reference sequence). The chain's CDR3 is CSARVWAQETQFF. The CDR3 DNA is TGCAGTGCTAGGGTATGGGCCCAAGAGACCCAGTTCTTC.

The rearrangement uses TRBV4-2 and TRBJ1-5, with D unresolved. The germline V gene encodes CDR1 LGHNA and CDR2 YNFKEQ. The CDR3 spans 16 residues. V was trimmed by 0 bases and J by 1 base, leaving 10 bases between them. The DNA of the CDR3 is TGTGCCAGCAGCCAAGAGGAAGGCGCGAGCAATCAGCCCCAGCATTTT. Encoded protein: CASSQEEGASNQPQHF.

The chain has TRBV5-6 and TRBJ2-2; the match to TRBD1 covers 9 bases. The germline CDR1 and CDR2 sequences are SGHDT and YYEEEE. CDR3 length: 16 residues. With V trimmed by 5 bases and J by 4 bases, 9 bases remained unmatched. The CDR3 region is CASSYSGTGLTGELFF. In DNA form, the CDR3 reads TGTGCCAGCAGTTACTCCGGGACAGGGCTCACCGGGGAGCTGTTTTTT. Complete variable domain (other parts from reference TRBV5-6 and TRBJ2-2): DAGVTQSPTHLIKTRGQQVTLRCSPKSGHDTVSWYQQALGQGPQFIFQYYEEEERQRGNFPDRFSGHQFPNYSSELNVNALLLGDSALYLCASSYSGTGLTGELFFGEGSRLTVL.

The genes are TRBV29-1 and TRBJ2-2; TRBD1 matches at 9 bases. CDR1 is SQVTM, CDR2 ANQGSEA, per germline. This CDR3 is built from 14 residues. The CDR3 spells CSARGTGRTGELFF. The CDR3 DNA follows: TGCAGTGCTAGAGGGACAGGGAGAACCGGGGAGCTGTTTTTT.

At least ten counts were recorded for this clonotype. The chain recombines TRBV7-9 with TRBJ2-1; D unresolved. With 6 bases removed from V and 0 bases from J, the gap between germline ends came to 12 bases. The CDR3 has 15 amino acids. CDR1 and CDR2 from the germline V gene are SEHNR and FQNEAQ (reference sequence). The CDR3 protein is CASSLRLSSYNEQFF. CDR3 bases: TGTGCCAGCAGTCTGAGATTGAGCTCCTACAATGAGCAGTTCTTC.

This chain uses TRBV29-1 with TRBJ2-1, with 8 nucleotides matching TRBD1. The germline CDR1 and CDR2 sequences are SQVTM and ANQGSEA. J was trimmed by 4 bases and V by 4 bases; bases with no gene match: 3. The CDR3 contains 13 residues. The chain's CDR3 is CSVAGGDYNEQFF. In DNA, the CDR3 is TGCAGCGTTGCAGGGGGCGATTACAATGAGCAGTTCTTC.

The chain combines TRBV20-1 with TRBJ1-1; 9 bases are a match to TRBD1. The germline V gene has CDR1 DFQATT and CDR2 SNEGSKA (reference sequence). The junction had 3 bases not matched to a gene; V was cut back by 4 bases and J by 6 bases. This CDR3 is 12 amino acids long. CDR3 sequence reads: CSATQGAPEAFF. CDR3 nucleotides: TGCAGTGCTACACAGGGGGCTCCTGAAGCTTTCTTT.

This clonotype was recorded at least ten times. CDR3 protein: CASSYRGGLAGGSNEQFF. In nucleotides, the CDR3 is TGTGCCAGCAGCTACCGGGGAGGACTAGCGGGGGGGTCCAATGAGCAGTTCTTC. J is TRBJ2-1 and V is TRBV7-2; TRBD2 agrees at 15 bases. CDR1 and CDR2 from the germline V gene are SGHTA and FQGNSA. CDR3 size: 18 residues. J was trimmed by 6 bases and V by 4 bases; bases with no gene match: 10.

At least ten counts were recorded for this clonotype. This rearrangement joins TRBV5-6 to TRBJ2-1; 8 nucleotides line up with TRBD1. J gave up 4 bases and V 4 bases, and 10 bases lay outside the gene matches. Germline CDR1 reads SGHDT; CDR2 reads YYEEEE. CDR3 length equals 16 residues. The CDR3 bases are TGTGCCAGCAGCCAAGACAGGGGACCAGATTACAATGAGCAGTTCTTC. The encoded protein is CASSQDRGPDYNEQFF.

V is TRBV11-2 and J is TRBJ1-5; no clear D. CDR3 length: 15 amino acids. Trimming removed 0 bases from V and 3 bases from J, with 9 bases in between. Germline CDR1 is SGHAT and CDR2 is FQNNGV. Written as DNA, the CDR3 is TGTGCCAGCAGCTTAGACGGCCGTAACAATCAGCCCCAGCATTTT. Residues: CASSLDGRNNQPQHF. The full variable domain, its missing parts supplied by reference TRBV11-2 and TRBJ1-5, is EAGVAQSPRYKIIEKRQSVAFWCNPISGHATLYWYQQILGQGPKLLIQFQNNGVVDDSQLPKDRFSAERLKGVDSTLKIQPAKLEDSAVYLCASSLDGRNNQPQHFGDGTRLSIL.

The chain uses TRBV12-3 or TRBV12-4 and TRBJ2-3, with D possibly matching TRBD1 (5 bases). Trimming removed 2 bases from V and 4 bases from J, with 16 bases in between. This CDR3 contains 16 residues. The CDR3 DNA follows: TGTGCCAGCAGTTTAAAGTCCGGAGAAGGGGCAGATACGCAGTATTTT. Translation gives CASSLKSGEGADTQYF.

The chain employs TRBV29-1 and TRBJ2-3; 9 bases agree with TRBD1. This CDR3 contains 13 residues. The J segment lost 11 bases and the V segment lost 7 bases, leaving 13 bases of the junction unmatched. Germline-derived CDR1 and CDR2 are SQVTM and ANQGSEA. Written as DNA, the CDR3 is TGCAGCGCTCGGGACAGGGAATCCCACGAGCAGTATTTT. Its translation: CSARDRESHEQYF.

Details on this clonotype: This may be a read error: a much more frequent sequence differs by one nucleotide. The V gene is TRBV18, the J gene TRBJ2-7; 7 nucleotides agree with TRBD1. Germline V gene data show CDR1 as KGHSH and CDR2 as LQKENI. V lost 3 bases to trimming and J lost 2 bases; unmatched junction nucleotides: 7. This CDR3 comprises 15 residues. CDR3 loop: CASSPQQGWTYEQYV. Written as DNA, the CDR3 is TGTGCCAGCTCACCGCAACAGGGGTGGACCTACGAGCAGTACGTC.

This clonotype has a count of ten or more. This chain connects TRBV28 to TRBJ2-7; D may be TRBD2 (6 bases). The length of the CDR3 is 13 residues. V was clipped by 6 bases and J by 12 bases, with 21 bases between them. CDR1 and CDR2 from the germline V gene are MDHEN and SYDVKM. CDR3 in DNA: TGTGCCAGCAGCCCCGGGACTCCCCCAAAAGGGTACTTC. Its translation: CASSPGTPPKGYF.

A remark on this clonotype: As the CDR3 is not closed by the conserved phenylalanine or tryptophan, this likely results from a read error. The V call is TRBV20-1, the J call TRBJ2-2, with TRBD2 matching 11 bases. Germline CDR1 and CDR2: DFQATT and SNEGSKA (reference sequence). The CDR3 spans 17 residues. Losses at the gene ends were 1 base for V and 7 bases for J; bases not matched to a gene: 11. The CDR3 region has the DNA TGCAGTGCTAGAGGTAGCCTAGCGGGGGGTCACATCGGGGAGCTGTTTTGT. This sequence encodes CSARGSLAGGHIGELFC.

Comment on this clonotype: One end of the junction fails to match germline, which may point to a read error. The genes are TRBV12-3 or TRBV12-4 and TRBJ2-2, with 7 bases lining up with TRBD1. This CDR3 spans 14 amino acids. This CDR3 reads CASSLGQRDGKLFF. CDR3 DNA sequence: TGTGCCAGCAGCCTGGGACAGAGGGACGGGAAGCTGTTTTTT.

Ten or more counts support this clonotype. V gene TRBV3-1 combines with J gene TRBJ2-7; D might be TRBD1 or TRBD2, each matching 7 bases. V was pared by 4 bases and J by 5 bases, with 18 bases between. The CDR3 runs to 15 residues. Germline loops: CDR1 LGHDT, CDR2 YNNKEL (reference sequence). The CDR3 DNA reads TGTGCCAGCAGCCCCAGGGGGGGCGCAGGTAACGAGCAGTACTTC. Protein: CASSPRGGAGNEQYF.